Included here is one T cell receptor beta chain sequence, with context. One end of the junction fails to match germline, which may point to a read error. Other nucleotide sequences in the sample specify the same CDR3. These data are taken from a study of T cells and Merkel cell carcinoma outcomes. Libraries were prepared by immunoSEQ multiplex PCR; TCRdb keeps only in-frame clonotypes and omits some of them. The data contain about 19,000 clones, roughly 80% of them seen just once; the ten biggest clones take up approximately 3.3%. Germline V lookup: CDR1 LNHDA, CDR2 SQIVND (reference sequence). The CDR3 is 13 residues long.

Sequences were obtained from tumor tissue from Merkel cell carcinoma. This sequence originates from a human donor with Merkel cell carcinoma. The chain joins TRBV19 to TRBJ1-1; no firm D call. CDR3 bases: TGTGCCAGTAGTATTTCCATGAATACTGAAGCTTTCTTT. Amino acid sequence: CASSISMNTEAFF.